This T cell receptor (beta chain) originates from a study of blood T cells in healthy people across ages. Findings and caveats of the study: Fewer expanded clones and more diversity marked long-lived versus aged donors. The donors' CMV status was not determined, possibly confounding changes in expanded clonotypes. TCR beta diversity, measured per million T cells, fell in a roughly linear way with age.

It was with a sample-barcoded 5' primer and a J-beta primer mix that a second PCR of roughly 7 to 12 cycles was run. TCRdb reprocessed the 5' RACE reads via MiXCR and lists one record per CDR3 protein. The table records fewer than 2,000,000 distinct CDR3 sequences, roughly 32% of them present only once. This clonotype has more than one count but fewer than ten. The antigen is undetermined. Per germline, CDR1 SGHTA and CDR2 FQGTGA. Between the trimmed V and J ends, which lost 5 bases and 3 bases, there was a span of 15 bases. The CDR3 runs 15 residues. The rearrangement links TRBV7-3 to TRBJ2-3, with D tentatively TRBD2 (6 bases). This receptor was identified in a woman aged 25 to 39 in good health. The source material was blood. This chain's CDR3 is CASSPSSVRTDTQYF. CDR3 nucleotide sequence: TGTGCCAGCAGCCCATCTAGCGTTCGGACAGATACGCAGTATTTT.